A single sample is the source of the 30 T cell receptor beta chains below, sequenced in a study of T-cell memory formation after mild COVID-19. Via MiXCR, TCRdb re-called the 5' RACE reads, giving one row per CDR3 protein. This sample has roughly 350,000 distinct CDR3 sequences, with around 20% found just once. The sequenced material came from PBMCs or a T cell subset sorted from them (not recorded which). The receptors originated from an adult woman who had mild COVID-19 (a few samples of this study predate the infection). Cell type and time point are not known.

The chain joins TRBV4-2 to TRBJ2-3; D is possibly TRBD2 (7 bases). The CDR3 runs to 19 residues. CDR1 and CDR2 (germline): LGHNA, YNFKEQ. Trimming removed 0 bases from V and 2 bases from J, with 21 bases in between. The CDR3 reads CASSQDRDPGRGATDTQYF. Written as DNA, the CDR3 is TGTGCCAGCAGCCAAGATCGGGATCCGGGCCGGGGGGCCACAGATACGCAGTATTTT.

The chain couples TRBV7-6 to TRBJ2-2, with 10 bases fitting TRBD1. The CDR3 extends over 18 amino acids. CDR1 and CDR2 from the germline V gene are SGHVS and FNYEAQ. Trimming at V came to 5 bases and at J to 1 base, leaving 10 bases not matched to a gene. The CDR3 bases are TGTGCCAGCAGCCTCGGACAGGGGGTTTGGGAGAACACCGGGGAGCTGTTTTTT. It codes for CASSLGQGVWENTGELFF.

The chain couples TRBV12-3 or TRBV12-4 to TRBJ2-3, with unresolved D. This CDR3 region has 14 residues. V lost 7 bases, J lost 3 bases, and 14 bases lay in between. For the CDR3, the DNA is TGTGCCAGCATCCACTCCGGGTTAACAGATACGCAGTATTTT. Protein: CASIHSGLTDTQYF.

The rearrangement uses TRBV6-5 and TRBJ2-1; no reliable D call. The CDR3 totals 11 residues. Between the trimmed V and J ends, which lost 10 bases and 10 bases, there was a span of 14 bases. From germline, CDR1 is MNHEY and CDR2 SVGAGI. Here the CDR3 reads CATSLSREQFF. The CDR3 DNA sequence: TGTGCCACATCCCTTTCGAGAGAGCAGTTCTTC.

This clonotype was detected once. The rearrangement joins TRBV20-1 to TRBJ1-2; weak D call: TRBD1 (6 bases). CDR3 length equals 14 residues. Trimming took 6 bases from V and 4 from J, leaving 18 bases between them. CDR1 and CDR2 from the germline V gene are DFQATT and SNEGSKA (reference sequence). The CDR3 bases are TGCAGTGCCCGAAGCCGGGGGCTCGGCTATGGCTACACCTTC. Translation: CSARSRGLGYGYTF.

The chain combines TRBV7-2 with TRBJ1-2; 8 nucleotides agree with TRBD1. This CDR3 spans 15 amino acids. V lost 5 bases to trimming and J lost 4 bases; unmatched junction nucleotides: 9. Per germline, CDR1 SGHTA and CDR2 FQGNSA. The CDR3 loop reads CASSPGTGSPYGYTF. The CDR3 nucleotides are TGTGCCAGCAGCCCTGGGACAGGATCCCCCTATGGCTACACCTTC.

There are many counts of this clonotype. This sequence joins TRBV20-1 and TRBJ1-1; 7 nucleotides agree with TRBD1. CDR1 is DFQATT, CDR2 SNEGSKA, per germline (reference sequence). The CDR3 totals 12 residues. The J segment lost 1 base and the V segment lost 7 bases, leaving 3 bases of the junction unmatched. CDR3 DNA: TGCAGTGGGGGACAGTCGAACACTGAAGCTTTCTTT. It translates to CSGGQSNTEAFF.

The gene calls are TRBV6-6 and TRBJ2-2; 7 bases align to TRBD1. V lost 8 bases, J lost 0 bases, and 9 bases stayed unmatched. The germline V gene has CDR1 MNHNY and CDR2 SVGAGI (reference sequence). This CDR3 has 16 amino acids. The DNA of the CDR3 is TGTGCCAGCTCTAGGCAGACAGGGACGAACACCGGGGAGCTGTTTTTT. Protein sequence: CASSRQTGTNTGELFF.

The sample holds a few counts of this clonotype. CDR3 sequence reads: CASSSGEGNTEAFF. CDR3 DNA sequence: TGCGCCAGCAGCTCAGGGGAGGGGAACACTGAAGCTTTCTTT. The chain recombines TRBV5-1 with TRBJ1-1, with D maybe TRBD1 (6 bases). There are 14 residues in the CDR3. Germline-derived CDR1 and CDR2 are SGHRS and YFSETQ. The V end lost 3 bases, the J end lost 1 base, and 10 bases lay between the germline ends.

The genes are TRBV7-6 and TRBJ2-5; the D gene is possibly TRBD2 (5 bases). V shed 1 base and J shed 2 bases, with 14 bases lying between them. The CDR3 loop spans 16 amino acids. Germline CDR1 reads SGHVS; CDR2 reads FNYEAQ. CDR3 in amino acids: CASSLGPREFQETQYF. The CDR3 coding sequence is TGTGCCAGCAGCTTAGGCCCCCGGGAATTTCAAGAGACCCAGTACTTC.

This clonotype was counted only a few times. The V and J genes are TRBV12-3 or TRBV12-4 and TRBJ2-4, with 14 bases matching TRBD2. This CDR3 is 18 amino acids long. With 4 bases clipped from V and 3 bases from J, the junction kept 8 bases outside the gene matches. For the CDR3, the DNA is TGTGCCAGCAGTTGGAGACTAGCGGGGGGGCGGGTCAAAAACATTCAGTACTTC. This gives the protein CASSWRLAGGRVKNIQYF.

The chain is built from TRBV4-2 and TRBJ2-3; 9 nucleotides align to TRBD2. CDR1 is LGHNA, CDR2 YNFKEQ, per germline. This CDR3 is built from 15 residues. V dropped 6 bases and J dropped 2; count of bases not matched to a gene: 6. For the CDR3, the DNA is TGTGCCAGCAGTATTGGGACTAGCCCCACAGATACGCAGTATTTT. Amino acid sequence: CASSIGTSPTDTQYF.

There are a few counts of this clonotype. This rearrangement joins TRBV4-2 to TRBJ1-4; 8 bases are a match to TRBD1. The CDR3 is made up of 16 amino acids. V shed 0 bases, J shed 6 bases, and the junction held 6 bases outside the gene matches. Germline loops: CDR1 LGHNA, CDR2 YNFKEQ. CDR3 nucleotides: TGTGCCAGCAGCCAAGATTCGACGACAGGGGATGAAAAACTGTTTTTT. It encodes CASSQDSTTGDEKLFF.

The chain carries TRBV3-1 and TRBJ2-7; 8 bases fit TRBD2. Germline assignment: CDR1 LGHDT and CDR2 YNNKEL (reference sequence). CDR3 length equals 14 residues. V was clipped by 3 bases and J by 7 bases; unmatched bases: 8. The CDR3 region has the DNA TGTGCCAGCAGCCAGGGAGCGGGAGTGGGAGAGCAGTACTTC. Protein sequence: CASSQGAGVGEQYF.

The chain couples TRBV7-2 to TRBJ2-7, with 10 bases identical to TRBD2. This CDR3 has 17 residues. Trimming removed 2 bases from V and 2 bases from J; junction bases left unmatched: 9. The germline V gene encodes CDR1 SGHTA and CDR2 FQGNSA. CDR3 loop: CASSLNLLAGPAYEQYF. The CDR3 nucleotides read TGTGCCAGCAGCTTAAACCTACTAGCGGGACCTGCCTACGAGCAGTACTTC.

This clonotype was detected only a few times. The V and J genes are TRBV11-3 and TRBJ1-2, with D tentatively TRBD1 (6 bases). CDR1 and CDR2 from the germline V gene are SGHNT and YENEEA. The V end was cut by 5 bases, the J end by 4 bases, with 17 bases between. This CDR3 is built from 15 residues. The DNA of the CDR3 is TGTGCCAGCAGCCCACGCGGACCCAGGGGCTATGGCTACACCTTC. Residues: CASSPRGPRGYGYTF.

The chain has TRBV4-1 and TRBJ2-3; TRBD2 matches at 8 bases. CDR3 size: 16 residues. V lost 1 base, J lost 2 bases, and 5 bases stayed unmatched. Germline V gene sequence: CDR1 MGHRA, CDR2 YSYEKL. The CDR3, as DNA: TGCGCCAGCAGCCAAGTCCTAGCGGGTCTCACAGATACGCAGTATTTT. This translates into CASSQVLAGLTDTQYF.

The chain carries TRBV7-9 and TRBJ2-3; no clear D. V was trimmed by 5 bases and J by 2 bases, leaving 11 bases between them. Per germline, CDR1 SEHNR and CDR2 FQNEAQ (reference sequence). This CDR3 region has 14 residues. The CDR3 spells CASSGSRYTDTQYF. CDR3 DNA sequence: TGTGCCAGCAGCGGTAGCAGATACACAGATACGCAGTATTTT.

The chain recombines TRBV19 with TRBJ1-2, with no clear D. Germline CDR1 and CDR2: LNHDA and SQIVND (reference sequence). Trimming left V 8 bases short and J 6 bases short, with 16 bases between. The CDR3 extends over 13 amino acids. The DNA for the CDR3 is TGTGCCAGTCGGTCGGAGGTTCGAGATGGCTACACCTTC. Translated, it gives CASRSEVRDGYTF.

The J gene is TRBJ1-3, the V gene TRBV18; D is perhaps TRBD1 (5 bases). This CDR3 spans 17 amino acids. CDR1 is KGHSH and CDR2 is LQKENI in the germline V gene. V was trimmed by 0 bases and J by 0 bases, leaving 12 bases between them. CDR3 amino acids: CASSPPGLLFSGNTIYF. CDR3 in DNA: TGTGCCAGCTCACCACCGGGACTCCTGTTCTCTGGAAACACCATATATTTT.

The chain has TRBV4-1 and TRBJ1-1; tentatively, D is TRBD1 (6 bases). Per germline, CDR1 MGHRA and CDR2 YSYEKL. Trimming stripped 0 bases from V and 4 bases from J, with 12 bases between. The CDR3 loop spans 15 amino acids. This CDR3 reads CASSQDGGLGTEAFF. CDR3 nucleotides: TGCGCCAGCAGCCAAGACGGGGGGCTTGGCACTGAAGCTTTCTTT.

This clonotype was seen only a few times. This chain connects TRBV4-1 to TRBJ2-7; D may be TRBD1 or TRBD2 (5 bases each). Germline assignment: CDR1 MGHRA and CDR2 YSYEKL. Trimming removed 1 base at V and 0 bases at J, with 10 bases between. This CDR3 is 15 amino acids long. The CDR3 spells CASSQAGPSSYEQYF. For the CDR3, the DNA is TGCGCCAGCAGCCAAGCGGGGCCGAGCTCCTACGAGCAGTACTTC.

This clonotype occurred a few times. This chain links TRBV7-3 with TRBJ1-1, with TRBD1 matching over 10 bases. Germline V CDR1 and CDR2: SGHTA, FQGTGA. The CDR3 has 15 amino acids. V trimming: 4 bases; J trimming: 2 bases; junction bases outside the gene matches: 4. The CDR3 spells CASSYRQGANTEAFF. The CDR3 bases are TGTGCCAGCAGCTACCGACAGGGGGCCAACACTGAAGCTTTCTTT.

The V call is TRBV4-1, the J call TRBJ1-1, with a possible D match to TRBD1 (5 bases). Trimming took off 1 base at V and 7 bases at J, with 16 bases between the two ends. Germline lookup yields CDR1 MGHRA and CDR2 YSYEKL. This CDR3 comprises 15 residues. The CDR3, as DNA: TGCGCCAGCAGCCAAGTTGGGGGGAGGGTCAATGAAGCTTTCTTT. Translated, it gives CASSQVGGRVNEAFF.

This clonotype has more than one count but fewer than ten. The V and J genes are TRBV5-1 and TRBJ2-3; 10 bases map to TRBD2. With V trimmed by 9 bases and J by 4 bases, 11 bases remained unmatched. CDR3 length: 15 amino acids. Looked up from germline, CDR1 is SGHRS and CDR2 is YFSETQ. The CDR3 protein is CATQMVAGGSDTQYF. DNA for the CDR3: TGCGCCACCCAAATGGTAGCGGGAGGCTCAGATACGCAGTATTTT.

V usage is TRBV6-1 and J usage is TRBJ1-1; a weak D match, TRBD1 (6 bases). V lost 2 bases to trimming and J lost 0 bases, with 19 bases between them. The CDR3 totals 18 residues. In germline, CDR1 is MNHNS, CDR2 SASEGT. The DNA of the CDR3 is TGTGCCAGCAGTGAATATCCAGTGGGGGCAGGGATGAACACTGAAGCTTTCTTT. This codes for CASSEYPVGAGMNTEAFF.

The chain carries TRBV7-9 and TRBJ2-5, with 7 positions matching TRBD2. The CDR3 runs to 15 residues. V shed 4 bases and J 2 bases; nucleotides not matched to a gene: 7. Germline V gives CDR1 SEHNR, CDR2 FQNEAQ (reference sequence). CDR3 bases: TGTGCCAGCAGCTCCGGGACTACCCATCAAGAGACCCAGTACTTC. It yields the protein CASSSGTTHQETQYF.

This clonotype was seen at least ten times. The J gene is TRBJ1-1, the V gene TRBV12-3 or TRBV12-4; the D is unclear. Trimming took 2 bases from V and 4 from J, leaving 8 bases between them. The CDR3 consists of 13 residues. The CDR3 bases are TGTGCCAGCAGTTTATACAGAGGCACTGAAGCTTTCTTT. Translated: CASSLYRGTEAFF.

This clonotype was counted a single time. The gene calls are TRBV5-5 and TRBJ1-3, with D maybe TRBD1 (5 bases). Germline CDR1 reads SGHKS; CDR2 reads YYEKEE (reference sequence). The V and J ends lost 4 bases and 8 bases respectively, with 13 bases between them. This CDR3 is 13 amino acids long. The CDR3 region has the DNA TGTGCCAGCAGCCCCCATGGGGGAGACACCATATATTTT. Translation: CASSPHGGDTIYF.

The rearrangement uses TRBV12-3 or TRBV12-4 and TRBJ1-3; D remains ambiguous. Between the trimmed V and J ends, which lost 7 bases and 0 bases, there was a span of 10 bases. This CDR3 spans 14 amino acids. CDR3 loop: CASIDGSSGNTIYF. CDR3 sequence (DNA): TGTGCCAGCATCGACGGATCCTCTGGAAACACCATATATTTT.